The rows below give T cell receptor beta chains drawn from one sample of a study of yellow fever vaccine responses in identical twins. MiXCR, run by TCRdb on the RT-PCR reads, gives a single entry per CDR3 protein. The table includes around 2,400 distinct CDR3 sequences, approximately 81% detected once. The source was T cells from blood (PBMCs), unsorted or a sorted subset (not recorded which), collected before or after yellow fever vaccination (not recorded which). The receptors were sampled from a woman aged 18-29 years who received the yellow fever vaccine. Both conserved end residues are part of each CDR3. The order of the fields is CDR3 DNA, CDR3 protein, V gene, J gene, D gene, clone size. A D gene is named only where the DNA matches it firmly. The size entry is marked missing in some rows and otherwise reads once, few, many or a size class.

TGTGCCAGCAGTCCCCCTCTAGGGCCCTACGAGCAGTACTTC	CASSPPLGPYEQYF	TRBV25-1	TRBJ2-7	-	-
TGTGCCAGCAGCCAAGCTGGCTTCGATCAGCCCCAGCATTTT	CASSQAGFDQPQHF	TRBV3-1	TRBJ1-5	-	-
TGCGCCAGCAGCCAAAGGACAGGAGGAAATGAAGCTTTCTTT	CASSQRTGGNEAFF	TRBV4-1	TRBJ1-1	TRBD1	once
TGCAGCGTCGAGACTAGCGGGGAAAAGGTAAATGAGCAGTTCTTC	CSVETSGEKVNEQFF	TRBV29-1	TRBJ2-1	TRBD2	-
TGTGCCAGCAGCCCCGGACCGAGCCCCCAGAACACTGAAGCTTTCTTT	CASSPGPSPQNTEAFF	TRBV4-2	TRBJ1-1	-	-
TGTGCCAGCAGCTTGAATGGATACGAGCAGTACTTC	CASSLNGYEQYF	TRBV5-4	TRBJ2-7	-	-
TGTGCCAGCAGCTTAGTTCTAGGATCGGCCAAAAACATTCAGTACTTC	CASSLVLGSAKNIQYF	TRBV11-2	TRBJ2-4	-	-
TGTGCCAGTAGTATATGGGACGGATACAATCAGCCCCAGCATTTT	CASSIWDGYNQPQHF	TRBV19	TRBJ1-5	-	-
TGTGCCAGCAGTGAAATAGCGGCCTACAATGAGCAGTTCTTC	CASSEIAAYNEQFF	TRBV28	TRBJ2-1	-	few
TGTGCCAGCGTAGGAGCGGGACAGGGCTATGGCTACACCTTC	CASVGAGQGYGYTF	TRBV13	TRBJ1-2	TRBD1	-
TGTGCCATCAGTGCCCTGGGACCAGAGCAGTTCTTC	CAISALGPEQFF	TRBV10-3	TRBJ2-1	-	few
TGTGCCAGCAGCGTAGCGGGGGCGCTGGGCAATTCACCCCTCCACTTT	CASSVAGALGNSPLHF	TRBV9	TRBJ1-6	-	-
TGTGCCAGCACTATAGGGGCGGCGAGGAACGAGCAGTACTTC	CASTIGAARNEQYF	TRBV13	TRBJ2-7	-	-
TGCAGCGGCAGGGGCCAAAACACCGGGGAGCTGTTTTTT	CSGRGQNTGELFF	TRBV29-1	TRBJ2-2	-	-
TGTGCCATCAGTGTGGACAGGGGAGACGGCTACACCTTC	CAISVDRGDGYTF	TRBV10-3	TRBJ1-2	TRBD1	-
TGTGCCAGCAGTCCTGACAGGGGCCCGTACAATGAGCAGTTCTTC	CASSPDRGPYNEQFF	TRBV12-3/TRBV12-4	TRBJ2-1	TRBD1	-
TGTGCCAGCAGTTTCAGGGGCACTGAAGCTTTCTTT	CASSFRGTEAFF	TRBV5-5	TRBJ1-1	-	-
TGTGCCAGCAGCTTATTGCAGGACGCGGAGGGCGAGCAGTACTTC	CASSLLQDAEGEQYF	TRBV13	TRBJ2-7	-	-
TGCAGTGCTCCCCTTAGCGGGGGTTCTGATACGCAGTATTTT	CSAPLSGGSDTQYF	TRBV20-1	TRBJ2-3	TRBD2	-
TGTGCCAGCAGTAAGCCTGATCAGCCCCAGCATTTT	CASSKPDQPQHF	TRBV6-1	TRBJ1-5	-	few
TGTGCCAGCACGCTGACCGGGACTACGCGCGAGCAGTTCTTC	CASTLTGTTREQFF	TRBV12-3/TRBV12-4	TRBJ2-1	TRBD2	few
TGTGCCATCAGTGAGCCGCCGGGACTAGCGGGGGAGCTGTTTTTT	CAISEPPGLAGELFF	TRBV10-3	TRBJ2-2	TRBD2	-
TGTGCCACCAGTGATACCCGGGACAGGGATCGGCGAAACACCGGGGAGCTGTTTTTT	CATSDTRDRDRRNTGELFF	TRBV24-1	TRBJ2-2	TRBD1	-